This T cell receptor beta chain is drawn from a study of CD8+ T cells in alopecia areata. The authors extracted RNA and reverse transcribed it into cDNA as the sequencing template. The assay was immunoSEQ multiplex PCR, and TCRdb's table has in-frame clones only and misses some. The sample contains around 61,000 clones, roughly half of which appear only once. Germline CDR1 is LNHNV and CDR2 is YYDKDF (reference sequence). The length of the CDR3 is 17 residues. V lost 8 bases to trimming and J lost 0 bases; unmatched junction nucleotides: 13. The sample here was CD8+ T cells sorted from blood, taken at week 0. V usage is TRBV15 and J usage is TRBJ2-7; 10 bases align to TRBD1. This TCR was sampled from a human donor with alopecia areata. In nucleotides, the CDR3 is TGTGCCACCGCTCAGACCGGGACAGGGGCTCTCTCCTACGAGCAGTACTTC. Translation gives CATAQTGTGALSYEQYF.